This T cell receptor (beta chain) was recovered during a study of cytomegalovirus exposure and HLA in healthy donors. Amplification used 60 Vbeta primers and 13 Jbeta primers. Assay: immunoSEQ multiplex PCR; the TCRdb copy retains only in-frame clones and omits some. The repertoire holds about 160,000 clones, with roughly two thirds as singletons. Study-level points and caveats: Sequence variants that were highly shared formed a cluster that was likely a sequencing artifact. Cytomegalovirus association was assigned to about 150 TCR beta chains. Per a later analysis, HLA-associated TCR beta chains showed more clonal expansion than other, equally common TCR beta chains.

This clone is a singleton in its sample. Its antigen is not identified. This CDR3 comprises 16 residues. Germline V gene sequence: CDR1 MDHEN, CDR2 SYDVKM. Trimming at V came to 7 bases and at J to 7 bases, leaving 14 bases not matched to a gene. The chain joins TRBV28 to TRBJ2-1, with 9 bases identical to TRBD1. Sample: PBMCs. The TCR originated in a woman in her 30s in good health and CMV-seronegative. The CDR3 coding sequence is TGTGCCAGCATCGAGCTTGGACAGGGGAAAACGAATGAGCAGTTCTTC. Its protein product is CASIELGQGKTNEQFF.